This T cell receptor (beta chain) originates from a study of T cells after yellow fever vaccination. Overall study results and limits: Highly abundant clonotypes carried over from the bulk population could end up in FACS-sorted repertoires as contaminants. Post-booster repertoires again held most primary-vaccination clones (roughly 96% CD4, approximately 90% CD8).

The study made its TCR cDNA through 5'RACE template switching. That step introduced a universal primer site along with UMIs. MiXCR, run by TCRdb on the 5' RACE reads, gives a single entry per CDR3 protein. The data contain some 320,000 distinct CDR3 sequences, 8.7% of them singletons. This clonotype showed up just a few times. What it binds is not known. V lost 1 base, J lost 6 bases, and 16 bases lay in between. Germline V gene data show CDR1 as SGHVS and CDR2 as FQNEAQ. The CDR3 has 15 residues. V is TRBV7-8 and J is TRBJ2-7; D may be TRBD1 (8 bases). The sample in question was PBMCs, obtained on the day of the first yellow fever vaccination. This sequence originates from a young man who received the YFV17D yellow fever vaccine. CDR3 sequence reads: CASSLGRGRGSEQYV. CDR3 sequence (DNA): TGTGCCAGCAGCTTAGGCAGGGGGCGCGGGAGCGAGCAGTACGTC.